This T cell receptor beta chain was identified in a study of regulatory T cells in long-lasting Graves disease. As to time point: persistent/refractory GD, antithyroid drugs over 5 years with positive TRAb. Preparation of the TCR library used RNA extracted from PBMCs. Construction of the TCR beta libraries employed iRepertoire HTBI primers in conjunction with Arm-PCR of CDR3 regions. TCRdb re-called the multiplex PCR reads through MiXCR, storing one row per CDR3 protein. The sample lists over 650,000 distinct CDR3 sequences; about 32% were seen once. Germline V gene lookup returns CDR1 MNHEY and CDR2 SVGEGT. This CDR3 has 13 residues. This clonotype was detected only a few times. One end of the junction does not line up with germline, which may come from a read error.

Specimen: peripheral blood mononuclear cells (PBMCs), collected when the disease was refractory, from a patient treated with antithyroid drugs. The chain is built from TRBV6-2 or TRBV6-3 and TRBJ2-5; D might be TRBD1 (6 bases). This TCR derives from a female donor with Graves disease. The CDR3 protein is CASNYRVEETQYF. Here the CDR3 DNA reads TGTGCCAGCAATTACAGGGTAGAAGAGACCCAGTACTTC.